This T cell receptor beta chain was recovered during a study of cytotoxic CD8 clonotypes in ibrutinib-treated CLL. For the study at large: Within the patient group, 11 were relapsed/refractory and some 14 treatment-naive, and around 17 were IGHV unmutated. Sample averages reached around 260,000 productive templates and tens of thousands of productive rearrangements.

Sequencing was designed to attain a depth spanning 1 in 200,000 to 1 in 1 million T cells. Libraries were prepared by immunoSEQ multiplex PCR; TCRdb keeps only in-frame clonotypes and omits some of them. The sample holds tens of thousands of clones, 57% seen once. Study outcomes and limitations: Baseline clonality, above age-matched healthy donor levels, tracked circulating CD8+ T-cell counts.

As regards this clone: The antigen remains unidentified.

Germline lookup yields CDR1 LNHDA and CDR2 SQIVND (reference sequence). The CDR3 has 15 amino acids. The ends lost 3 bases at V and 2 bases at J; junction bases unmatched: 4. V is TRBV19 and J is TRBJ2-3; 8 positions agree with TRBD2. This clonotype originated in a human donor with chronic lymphocytic leukemia. The sequenced sample was PBMCs, obtained after 12 months of ibrutinib treatment. CDR3 amino acids: CASSISGTSTDTQYF. The DNA of the CDR3 is TGTGCCAGTAGTATTAGCGGGACGTCCACAGATACGCAGTATTTT.